This T cell receptor (beta chain) was obtained from a study of T-cell memory formation after mild COVID-19. Study as a whole: TCR clusters largely stayed donor specific. Study results and caveats: That cross-reactive memory joined was suggested by some responding clones appearing in pre-infection memory. Clones contracting day 15 to 85 were balanced CD4/CD8; later expanders leaned CD4+.

V dropped 5 bases and J dropped 4; count of bases not matched to a gene: 5. The CDR3 consists of 14 residues. CDR1 and CDR2 from the germline V gene are SGHAT and FQNNGV. Of note for this clonotype: Its antigen is not identified.

TCRdb processed the 5' RACE reads anew with MiXCR; each CDR3 protein has one entry. The sample consists of fewer than 75,000 distinct CDR3 sequences, 10% to 15% of them appearing once. The sample taken for sequencing was PBMCs or a T cell subset sorted from them (not recorded which). The clonotype was recovered from a man aged 18 to 30 who had mild COVID-19 (a few samples of this study predate the infection). Cell type and time point are not known. This chain uses TRBV11-2 with TRBJ2-3; 8 bases align to TRBD2. The CDR3 DNA reads TGTGCCAGCAGCCCAAGCGGGGGTGCAGATACGCAGTATTTT. This encodes CASSPSGGADTQYF.